Here is one T cell receptor (beta chain) with its context. The antigen is unknown. TCRdb re-called the RT-PCR reads through MiXCR, storing one row per CDR3 protein. The table records around 850,000 distinct CDR3 sequences, approximately 17% of them present only once. This entry is derived from a study of response to subunit inactivated influenza vaccine. Study-wide findings and caveats: Authors suggested that a seasonal influenza vaccination recruits few new T cells each time.

Germline V CDR1 and CDR2: SQVTM, ANQGSEA. This CDR3 is built from 11 residues. V was cut by 6 bases and J by 4 bases, with 9 bases left in between. This receptor was identified in a man in his forties or fifties who received an inactivated influenza vaccine. Sequencing was performed on PBMCs from blood, taken more than 4 days after vaccination. The chain carries TRBV29-1 and TRBJ1-2, with D possibly matching TRBD1 (5 bases). For the CDR3, the DNA is TGCAGCGTAGACAGTCTCTATGGCTACACCTTC. Its protein product is CSVDSLYGYTF.